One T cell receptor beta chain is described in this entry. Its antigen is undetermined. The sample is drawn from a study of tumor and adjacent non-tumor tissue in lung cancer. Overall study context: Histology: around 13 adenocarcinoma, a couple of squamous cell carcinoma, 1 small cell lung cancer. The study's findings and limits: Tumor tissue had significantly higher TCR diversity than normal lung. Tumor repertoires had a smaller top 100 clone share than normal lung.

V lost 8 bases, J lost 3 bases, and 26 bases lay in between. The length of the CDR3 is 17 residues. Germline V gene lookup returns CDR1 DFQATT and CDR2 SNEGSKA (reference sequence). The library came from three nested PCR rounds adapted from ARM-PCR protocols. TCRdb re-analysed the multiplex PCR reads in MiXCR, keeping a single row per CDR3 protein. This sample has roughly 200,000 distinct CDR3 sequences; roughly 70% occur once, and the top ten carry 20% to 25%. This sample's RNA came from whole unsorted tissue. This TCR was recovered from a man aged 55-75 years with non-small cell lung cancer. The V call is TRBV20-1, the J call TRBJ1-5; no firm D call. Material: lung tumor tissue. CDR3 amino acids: CSTNTAGVNVANQPQHF. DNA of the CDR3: TGCAGTACTAACACCGCAGGTGTAAATGTTGCCAATCAGCCCCAGCATTTT.